This T cell receptor beta chain was observed in a study of blood T cell repertoires in COVID-19. Assay used: immunoSEQ multiplex PCR; TCRdb lists only in-frame clones, some missing. Found here are under 250,000 clones, 84% of them singletons; the top ten hold roughly 1.4%. Sequencing input: peripheral blood. This receptor was identified in a woman in her 40s who had recovered from COVID-19.

CDR3 sequence (DNA): TGTGCCAGCAGCGTATCTTCGGACACCTCACCCCTCCACTTT. Encoded protein: CASSVSSDTSPLHF. This rearrangement joins TRBV28 to TRBJ1-6; a weak D match, TRBD1 (5 bases). Germline values: CDR1 MDHEN, CDR2 SYDVKM. CDR3 size: 14 residues. The germline V and J ends were trimmed by 6 bases and 10 bases, with 16 bases remaining between them.